One sample yielded the 11 T cell receptor beta chains listed below, sequenced in a study of cytomegalovirus exposure and HLA in healthy donors. Primers: 60 Vbeta forward and 13 Jbeta reverse. Using immunoSEQ multiplex PCR, the repertoire was profiled, and TCRdb retains in-frame clones only, with some absent. Of approximately 140,000 clones in the sample, 60% to 80% are singletons; the top ten hold 1.5% to 2%. Input material: PBMCs. These receptors were taken from a female donor in good health and CMV-seronegative.

Points on this clone: This CDR3 is also generated by other DNA sequences in the sample. V is TRBV18 and J is TRBJ1-2, with 7 nucleotides matching TRBD1. The length of the CDR3 is 15 residues. V gave up 0 bases and J gave up 7 bases; unmatched junction bases: 8. Germline CDR1 and CDR2: KGHSH and LQKENI. The CDR3 spells CASSPPGTVSSGYTF. The CDR3 nucleotides are TGTGCCAGCTCACCACCTGGGACAGTTTCATCTGGCTACACCTTC.

The rearrangement joins TRBV9 to TRBJ2-2; 10 bases map to TRBD2. Per germline, CDR1 SGDLS and CDR2 YYNGEE. The CDR3 is made up of 17 amino acids. The V segment lost 0 bases and the J segment 0 bases; nucleotides outside the gene matches: 2. The DNA for the CDR3 is TGTGCCAGCAGCGTAGGAACTAGCGGGGCGAACACCGGGGAGCTGTTTTTT. Translating it yields CASSVGTSGANTGELFF.

This sequence joins TRBV28 and TRBJ1-1; no reliable D call. From germline, CDR1 is MDHEN and CDR2 SYDVKM. Trimming removed 4 bases at V and 0 bases at J, with 9 bases between. The CDR3 extends over 14 amino acids. CDR3 region: CASSSPPLNTEAFF. CDR3 coding DNA: TGTGCCAGCAGTTCCCCCCCTTTGAACACTGAAGCTTTCTTT.

V and J are TRBV11-3 and TRBJ1-1; D ambiguous. The CDR3 runs to 14 residues. CDR1 SGHNT and CDR2 YENEEA come from the germline V gene. Trimming left V 6 bases short and J 4 bases short, with 15 bases between. The CDR3 loop reads CASSYTRAGTEAFF. The CDR3 DNA reads as TGTGCCAGCAGTTACACTCGGGCGGGCACTGAAGCTTTCTTT.

The chain combines TRBV6-4 with TRBJ2-1; 8 nucleotides match TRBD1. V was clipped by 4 bases and J by 10 bases; unmatched bases: 12. In germline, CDR1 is MRHNA, CDR2 SNTAGT. The CDR3 runs to 15 residues. CDR3 amino acids: CASSVQLTGVEEQFF. In DNA, the CDR3 is TGTGCCAGCAGTGTCCAACTGACAGGGGTTGAGGAGCAGTTCTTC.

The chain links TRBV11-3 to TRBJ2-5; D is ambiguous. CDR3 length equals 13 residues. CDR1 and CDR2 from the germline V gene are SGHNT and YENEEA. V was cut by 2 bases and J by 3 bases, with 7 bases left in between. CDR3 amino acids: CASSLFAEETQYF. The CDR3 DNA reads as TGTGCCAGCAGCTTATTTGCGGAAGAGACCCAGTACTTC.

A few counts support this clone. The chain recombines TRBV18 with TRBJ1-5, with unresolved D. The CDR3 is 13 residues long. V lost 2 bases, J lost 7 bases, and 9 bases lay in between. Germline loops: CDR1 KGHSH, CDR2 LQKENI. CDR3 nucleotide sequence: TGTGCCAGCTCACCATGGGGAGACCAGCCCCAGCATTTT. This gives the protein CASSPWGDQPQHF.

The chain recombines TRBV19 with TRBJ2-2; 10 bases fit TRBD1. This CDR3 is built from 15 residues. Unmatched junction bases numbered 3, after V lost 6 bases and J lost 2 bases. The V gene's germline CDR1 is LNHDA and CDR2 SQIVND (reference sequence). CDR3 residues: CASRGQGSNTGELFF. In DNA form, the CDR3 reads TGTGCCAGTAGGGGACAGGGGTCCAACACCGGGGAGCTGTTTTTT.

The chain carries TRBV7-6 and TRBJ2-5, with D uncertain. The germline gives CDR1 SGHVS, CDR2 FNYEAQ. The V gene lost 10 bases and the J gene lost 1 base, with 16 bases spanning the gap. CDR3 length: 14 amino acids. This chain's CDR3 is CAINPPESQETQYF. CDR3 nucleotides: TGTGCCATCAACCCCCCAGAATCCCAAGAGACCCAGTACTTC.

This clone occurred once. The chain is built from TRBV7-3 and TRBJ2-1; D possibly corresponds to TRBD1 (6 bases). Trimming took 3 bases from V and 8 from J, leaving 11 bases between them. CDR1 is SGHTA and CDR2 is FQGTGA in the germline V gene. The CDR3 has 13 amino acids. This CDR3 is CASSFNTGYEQFF. In nucleotides, the CDR3 is TGTGCCAGCAGCTTCAACACAGGGTATGAGCAGTTCTTC.

V usage is TRBV28 and J usage is TRBJ2-3; TRBD2 agrees at 12 bases. The V gene end was trimmed by 2 bases and the J gene end by 2 bases; junction bases not matched to a gene: 8. The CDR3 extends over 18 amino acids. The germline gives CDR1 MDHEN, CDR2 SYDVKM. CDR3 nucleotides: TGTGCCAGCAGTTTAATTACCGGACTAGCGGGACCCACAGATACGCAGTATTTT. This sequence encodes CASSLITGLAGPTDTQYF. The whole variable domain, remainder taken from reference TRBV28 and TRBJ2-3, is DVKVTQSSRYLVKRTGEKVFLECVQDMDHENMFWYRQDPGLGLRLIYFSYDVKMKEKGDIPEGYSVSREKKERFSLILESASTNQTSMYLCASSLITGLAGPTDTQYFGPGTRLTVL.